The source of this T cell receptor (beta chain) is a study of graft-versus-host responses after intestinal transplantation. Study information: Induction using anti-thymocyte globulin, followed by tacrolimus and steroids for roughly 3 years, was given to all recipients.

Measured with immunoSEQ multiplex PCR; TCRdb has only the in-frame clones, and not every one. The sample contains just over 9,000 clones, approximately 30% of which appear only once. The ends lost 4 bases at V and 13 bases at J; junction bases unmatched: 13. The CDR3 is 14 residues long. CDR1 LGHNA and CDR2 YSLEER come from the germline V gene. In this sample, this clone turned up a few times. Irradiated stimulators labeled with violet dye, around 200,000 in number, were plated with around 200,000 CFSE-labeled responders. Post-reaction, proliferating CD3+CD4+ and CD3+CD8+ responders (CFSE-low) were sorted.

This TCR was sampled from a human patient who was an organ donor for intestinal transplantation. This chain links TRBV4-3 with TRBJ2-3; TRBD1 matches at 8 bases. Sample: alloreactive CD8+ T cells from a mixed lymphocyte reaction culture, taken before transplantation. Subset denoted: CFSE-low proliferating T cells sorted from approximately six-day pre-transplant mixed lymphocyte reaction (GvH or HvG direction). The CDR3 reads CASSPGDDRGEEYF. The CDR3 DNA reads as TGCGCCAGCAGCCCGGGTGACGACAGGGGTGAGGAGTATTTT.